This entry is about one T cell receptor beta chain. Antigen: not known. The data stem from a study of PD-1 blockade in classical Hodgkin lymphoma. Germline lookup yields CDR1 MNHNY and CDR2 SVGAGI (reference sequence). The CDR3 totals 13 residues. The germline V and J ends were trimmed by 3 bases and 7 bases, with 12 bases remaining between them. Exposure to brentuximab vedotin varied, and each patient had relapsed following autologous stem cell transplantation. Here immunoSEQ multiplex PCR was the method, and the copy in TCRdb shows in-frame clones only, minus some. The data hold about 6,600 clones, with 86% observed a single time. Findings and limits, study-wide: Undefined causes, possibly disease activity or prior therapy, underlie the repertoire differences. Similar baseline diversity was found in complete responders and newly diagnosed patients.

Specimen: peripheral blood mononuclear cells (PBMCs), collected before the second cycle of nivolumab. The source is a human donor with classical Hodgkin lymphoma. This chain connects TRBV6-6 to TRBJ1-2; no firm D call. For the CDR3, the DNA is TGTGCCAGCAGTTATGGCGGAGCCCGTGGCTACACCTTC. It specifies CASSYGGARGYTF.